This is a list of T cell receptor beta chains from one sample in a study of T cell repertoires in cytomegalovirus infection. TCRdb used MiXCR to reprocess the reads, holding one entry per CDR3 protein. Found here are around 450,000 distinct CDR3 sequences, under 40% of them singletons; the top ten hold roughly 15%. The sample taken for sequencing was PBMCs. These receptors originate from a human donor in good health (CMV status not recorded). Some clones in this sample may be carry-over from other donors' samples. Both conserved end residues are part of each CDR3. D genes are given only for firm matches. Expanded clones are given a class, and other clones once, few, many or no size at all.

length | size | J | V | D | DNA | CDR3
14 | . | TRBJ2-7 | TRBV5-1 | TRBD1 | TGCGCCAGCAGCGCCGGGACAGGGGACAACGAGCAGTACTTC | CASSAGTGDNEQYF
17 | few | TRBJ2-5 | TRBV5-1 | . | TGCGCCAGCTCGACAGGGGGGACTAGCCCCCTCCAAGAGACCCAGTACTTC | CASSTGGTSPLQETQYF
14 | few | TRBJ1-2 | TRBV7-2 | . | TGTGCCAGCAGCTTAGGGCCGACAAACTATGGCTACACCTTC | CASSLGPTNYGYTF
15 | . | TRBJ2-2 | TRBV28 | . | TGTGCCAGCAGTCCCCTGAGGGCAGGGACCGGGGAGCTGTTTTTT | CASSPLRAGTGELFF
14 | . | TRBJ2-1 | TRBV12-3/TRBV12-4 | TRBD2 | TGTGCCAGCAGTTTAGGGGGGACTAGCAACAAGCAGTTCTTC | CASSLGGTSNKQFF
16 | few | TRBJ1-3 | TRBV3-1 | . | TGTGCCAGCAGCCAAGGCGTTAAGGGGGCTGGAAACACCATATATTTT | CASSQGVKGAGNTIYF
15 | many | TRBJ2-7 | TRBV28 | . | TGTGCCAGCAGTTCCGCCGCGACAGGTAGATTCGAGCAGTACTTC | CASSSAATGRFEQYF
17 | many | TRBJ1-5 | TRBV7-2 | . | TGTGCCAGCAGCCCGGGTGGGGGGGTCAGGGGAGGTCAGCCCCAGCATTTT | CASSPGGGVRGGQPQHF
14 | . | TRBJ2-1 | TRBV19 | TRBD2 | TGTGCCAGTAGTCGGGGGGTACCTAACAATGAGCAGTTCTTC | CASSRGVPNNEQFF
16 | . | TRBJ2-2 | TRBV4-1 | . | TGCGCCAGCAGCCAAGGATGGGGCCAACAATTCGGGGAGCTGTTTTTT | CASSQGWGQQFGELFF